Given below is one T cell receptor (beta chain) in context. Its antigen remains undetermined. Per-base qualities were not stored, and no clone one base away is much larger. Ficoll-Paque density gradient centrifugation was used to isolate PBMCs. The data originate from a study of T-cell memory formation after mild COVID-19 (dated by TCRdb to the early 2020s). In the study overall: TCR sequence clusters from the two donors were found to be largely donor specific. The cohort was made up of two young adult volunteers, one female and one male, who were previously healthy. Longitudinal TCRalpha and TCRbeta repertoire sequencing tracked T-cell clones expanding and contracting after mild COVID-19 in a couple of donors. Overall results and qualifications from the work: The study included only a couple of mild cases, and larger cohorts that include severe cases with pre-infection samples were judged to be necessary. Contracting CD4+ clones appeared mostly in the CM and EM memory subsets, whereas CD8+ clones were enriched in EMRA. Clones contracting from day 15 to 85 had balanced CD4/CD8 phenotypes, while a second wave expanding from day 15 to 37 was biased towards CD4+. Some responding clones were found in pre-infection memory, which suggests that pre-existing cross-reactive memory T cells took part in the SARS-CoV-2 response. Whether the second-wave clones peaking on day 37 were SARS-CoV-2 specific was not confirmed.

The CDR3 holds 15 amino acids from the cysteine to the phenylalanine. Only CDR3 DNA is held: 45 bases, read in frame from base 1. V gives up 2 bases and J gives up 7 bases, and the segment between their germline ends measures 15 bases. According to the germline V gene (reference sequence), CDR1 reads SEHNR and CDR2 reads FQNEAQ. The sequencing machine was an Illumina NovaSeq 6000. TCRalpha and TCRbeta cDNA libraries were built by 5'RACE with constant-segment primers, adding sample barcodes and unique molecular identifiers. RNA was extracted from every sample with Trizol reagent. Amplification of the libraries took two PCR steps, and the second step added a second sample barcode plus Illumina TruSeq adapters. Sequencing of libraries was performed on an Illumina NovaSeq with 2 x 150 bp paired-end reads. Concerning the study's data processing: Demultiplexing of reads and collapsing into UMI-guided consensus sequences were performed with migec v1.2.7. Using mixcr v2.1.11, UMI consensuses were aligned to TRA and TRB V and J templates and then assembled into clonotypes. A clonotype was counted as expanded or contracted only when both edgeR and NoisET called the clonotype significant, with the noise models trained on biological replicates. edgeR calls used a false discovery rate-adjusted p below 0.01 and a log2 fold-change threshold of 1. PCA with hierarchical clustering of max-normalized trajectories of the 1000 most abundant clonotypes was used as exploratory dynamics analysis. Separately sequenced CD4+ and CD8+ repertoires were used to assign the CD4 or CD8 phenotype of responding clones. TCRdb handled the public reads itself, with Q25 trimming in fastp and clone calling in MiXCR, and kept productive beta chains. For every CDR3 protein sequence, its rows merge into one entry that carries the most common genes and DNA. In this record, the V and J calls reflect TCRdb's handling and not the investigators' own analysis. In all, the sample holds under 650,000 distinct CDR3 sequences, and approximately 18% of those were seen once. Jointly, the top ten make up 9.5% to 15% of the sample.

This receptor chain uses TRBV7-9 and TRBJ2-1, with no confident D gene call. The TCR sequence derives from an adult woman who had mild COVID-19 (a few samples of this study predate the infection). The sample titles of this study are shuffled in the database, so cell type and time point are left out; the donor was told from shared clones. The sample was PBMCs or a T cell subset sorted from them (not recorded which). This receptor carries the CDR3 CASSLSVRIPNEQFF. The DNA sequence is as follows: TGTGCCAGCAGCTTATCCGTCAGGATCCCAAATGAGCAGTTCTTC.